Presented here are 26 T cell receptor beta chains from one specimen sequenced in a study of blood T cell repertoires in COVID-19. Here immunoSEQ multiplex PCR was the method, and the copy in TCRdb shows in-frame clones only, minus some. Of more than 100,000 clones listed, approximately 90% are singletons. The sequencing input was peripheral blood. These receptors originate from a man between 65 and 85 years old with active COVID-19.

The rearrangement uses TRBV6-5 and TRBJ2-7; 10 positions agree with TRBD1. Trimming removed 6 bases from V and 3 bases from J; junction bases left unmatched: 2. The germline V gene encodes CDR1 MNHEY and CDR2 SVGAGI. The CDR3 runs to 13 residues. The DNA of the CDR3 is TGTGCCAGCAGCCGGGACAGGGGCTACGAGCAGTACTTC. This translates into CASSRDRGYEQYF.

Comments on this clone: This sample also contains other DNA sequences that code for the same CDR3. The rearrangement joins TRBV18 to TRBJ2-5; tentatively, D is TRBD1 (5 bases). V lost 6 bases and J lost 2, with 10 bases in between. CDR1 and CDR2 (germline): KGHSH, LQKENI. This CDR3 has 13 residues. The CDR3 reads CASSPDRQETQYF. DNA of the CDR3: TGTGCCAGCTCCCCCGACAGACAAGAGACCCAGTACTTC.

The chain uses TRBV6-5 and TRBJ2-6; D unclear. The CDR3 spans 15 residues. Germline CDR1 is MNHEY and CDR2 is SVGAGI. Between the trimmed V and J ends, which lost 4 bases and 0 bases, there was a span of 7 bases. This CDR3 reads CASSSSLSGANVLTF. For the CDR3, the DNA is TGTGCCAGCAGTTCATCACTCTCTGGGGCCAACGTCCTGACTTTC.

V gene TRBV28 combines with J gene TRBJ1-2; TRBD1 agrees at 7 bases. The CDR3 is made up of 13 amino acids. The germline gives CDR1 MDHEN, CDR2 SYDVKM. Trimming cost V 3 bases and J 6 bases; bases outside gene matches: 4. CDR3 in DNA: TGTGCCAGCAGTTTGCCCCAGGGGGATGGCTACACCTTC. It encodes CASSLPQGDGYTF.

J is TRBJ2-1 and V is TRBV12-3 or TRBV12-4; D is possibly TRBD1 (5 bases). Trimming pared 5 bases from V and 4 bases from J, leaving 9 bases between. The CDR3 sequence is 13 residues long. The CDR3 DNA reads as TGTGCCAGCAGTCCCACAGGTTACAATGAGCAGTTCTTC. It encodes CASSPTGYNEQFF.

V gene TRBV9 combines with J gene TRBJ2-3, with 14 bases fitting TRBD2. This CDR3 has 15 amino acids. V lost 3 bases, J lost 9 bases, and 6 bases stayed unmatched. The germline CDR1 and CDR2 sequences are SGDLS and YYNGEE. This chain's CDR3 is CASSEGLAGGFTQYF. The CDR3, as DNA: TGTGCCAGCAGCGAAGGACTAGCGGGAGGTTTCACGCAGTATTTT.

Only one count was recorded for this clone. V is TRBV5-1 and J is TRBJ1-1; 7 bases fit TRBD1. Per the germline V gene, CDR1 is SGHRS and CDR2 is YFSETQ. This CDR3 comprises 14 residues. Unmatched junction bases numbered 4, after V lost 4 bases and J lost 1 base. For the CDR3, the DNA is TGCGCCAGCAGCCTAACAGGGGCGAACACTGAAGCTTTCTTT. As protein: CASSLTGANTEAFF.

The genes are TRBV5-8 and TRBJ2-2; 11 bases match TRBD2. The CDR3 is 17 amino acids. J lost 2 bases, V lost 2 bases, and 5 bases had no gene match. The germline CDR1 and CDR2 sequences are SGHTS and YDEGEE. The CDR3 DNA follows: TGTGCCAGCAGCTTCCGGGGACTAGCGGAAAACACCGGGGAGCTGTTTTTT. It specifies CASSFRGLAENTGELFF.

The rearrangement links TRBV3-1 (or the pseudogene TRBV3-2) to TRBJ2-2, with 9 bases that match TRBD2. J was trimmed by 6 bases and V by 6 bases; bases with no gene match: 11. CDR3 length: 16 amino acids. The germline V gene has CDR1 LGHDT and CDR2 YNNKEL (reference sequence). CDR3 sequence: CASSRRLSGRSGELFF. The CDR3 DNA reads TGTGCCAGCAGTCGACGGCTTAGCGGGAGATCCGGGGAGCTGTTTTTT.

The CDR3 nucleotides read TGTGCCAGCAGCCAAGATCGGGGTATAGGGCAGTACTTC. Amino acids: CASSQDRGIGQYF. V gene TRBV3-1 (or the pseudogene TRBV3-2) combines with J gene TRBJ2-7; possible D gene TRBD2, 5 bases. V shed 0 bases and J shed 9 bases, with 12 bases lying between them. The CDR3 runs 13 residues. Germline CDR1 reads LGHDT; CDR2 reads YNNKEL (reference sequence).

The rearrangement joins TRBV20-1 to TRBJ1-3; D uncertain. The CDR3 is made up of 11 amino acids. The V gene's germline CDR1 is DFQATT and CDR2 SNEGSKA (reference sequence). Trimming took 4 bases from V and 7 from J, leaving 8 bases between them. CDR3 amino acids: CSANRGNTIYF. The CDR3 nucleotides read TGCAGTGCTAATCGGGGTAACACCATATATTTT.

V is TRBV9 and J is TRBJ2-6; 7 nucleotides match TRBD1. With V trimmed by 1 base and J by 4 bases, 17 bases remained unmatched. The CDR3 contains 20 residues. Germline values: CDR1 SGDLS, CDR2 YYNGEE. The CDR3 protein is CASSVKGFGDRSLGANVLTF. The CDR3 DNA follows: TGTGCCAGCAGCGTAAAAGGATTCGGGGACAGATCTTTGGGGGCCAACGTCCTGACTTTC.

The rearrangement uses TRBV27 and TRBJ1-2; D uncertain. The CDR3 has 14 residues. V shed 0 bases and J shed 2 bases, with 7 bases lying between them. Germline CDR1 is MNHEY and CDR2 is SMNVEV (reference sequence). The CDR3 coding sequence is TGTGCCAGCAGTTTATCGGGAGCCAACTATGGCTACACCTTC. It yields the protein CASSLSGANYGYTF.

The CDR3 loop is CASSQGGGSGELFF. The CDR3 region has the DNA TGTGCCAGCAGCCAAGGCGGGGGCTCCGGGGAGCTGTTTTTT. The chain joins TRBV3-1 (or the pseudogene TRBV3-2) to TRBJ2-2, with a possible D match to TRBD2 (7 bases). Germline lookup yields CDR1 LGHDT and CDR2 YNNKEL (reference sequence). Trimming took 1 base from V and 6 from J, leaving 9 bases between them. The CDR3 runs to 14 residues.

The chain recombines TRBV19 with TRBJ1-4, with 8 positions matching TRBD1. The CDR3 has 13 amino acids. Germline V gene lookup returns CDR1 LNHDA and CDR2 SQIVND (reference sequence). The ends lost 5 bases at V and 7 bases at J; junction bases unmatched: 3. The CDR3 protein is CASSRQGFEKLFF. CDR3 bases: TGTGCCAGTAGTCGACAGGGGTTTGAAAAACTGTTTTTT. The complete variable domain, with remaining parts taken from reference TRBV19 and TRBJ1-4, reads DGGITQSPKYLFRKEGQNVTLSCEQNLNHDAMYWYRQDPGQGLRLIYYSQIVNDFQKGDIAEGYSVSREKKESFPLTVTSAQKNPTAFYLCASSRQGFEKLFFGSGTQLSVL.

This clone was observed a few times. This sequence joins TRBV5-5 and TRBJ1-5; D gene uncertain. The germline V and J ends were trimmed by 3 bases and 1 base, with 14 bases remaining between them. The CDR3 is made up of 16 amino acids. Germline V lookup: CDR1 SGHKS, CDR2 YYEKEE (reference sequence). CDR3 sequence reads: CASSSTTTGSNQPQHF. As DNA, the CDR3 is TGTGCCAGCAGCTCAACGACGACGGGGAGCAATCAGCCCCAGCATTTT.

With respect to this clone: The junction does not match germline at one end; this may be a read error. The chain links TRBV29-1 to TRBJ2-4; D possibly corresponds to TRBD2 (6 bases). Germline lookup yields CDR1 SQVTM and CDR2 ANQGSEA. This CDR3 is 11 amino acids long. CDR3 region: CSVEENYERDF. CDR3 sequence (DNA): TGCAGCGTTGAAGAGAACTACGAGCGGGACTTC.

J is TRBJ1-2 and V is TRBV3-1 (or the pseudogene TRBV3-2), with 8 bases aligning to TRBD1. The CDR3 is 14 amino acids. Germline-derived CDR1 and CDR2 are LGHDT and YNNKEL (reference sequence). The ends lost 7 bases at V and 5 bases at J; junction bases unmatched: 9. The CDR3 loop reads CASTPTGTGYGYTF. As DNA, the CDR3 is TGTGCCAGCACCCCTACCGGGACAGGTTATGGCTACACCTTC.

The V gene is TRBV14, the J gene TRBJ2-5; D might be TRBD1 (5 bases). CDR1 SGHDN and CDR2 FVKESK come from the germline V gene. V gave up 2 bases and J gave up 7 bases, with 17 bases separating them. CDR3 length: 15 residues. The CDR3 region has the DNA TGTGCCAGCAGCCAACGACAGATTTCCCCCGGGACCCAGTACTTC. It yields the protein CASSQRQISPGTQYF.

This chain connects TRBV5-1 to TRBJ2-3, with D perhaps TRBD2 (6 bases). The CDR3 covers 17 residues. V gave up 5 bases and J gave up 3 bases, with 22 bases separating them. CDR1 SGHRS and CDR2 YFSETQ come from the germline V gene. CDR3 residues: CASRSGQSGDGTDTQYF. The CDR3 DNA reads TGCGCCAGCAGGTCCGGACAATCGGGAGATGGAACAGATACGCAGTATTTT. Full variable domain (remainder filled in from reference TRBV5-1 and TRBJ2-3): KAGVTQTPRYLIKTRGQQVTLSCSPISGHRSVSWYQQTPGQGLQFLFEYFSETQRNKGNFPGRFSGRQFSNSRSEMNVSTLELGDSALYLCASRSGQSGDGTDTQYFGPGTRLTVL.

This clone was seen just once. The V call is TRBV6-5, the J call TRBJ2-7, with D possibly being TRBD2 (5 bases). Trimming removed 6 bases from V and 2 bases from J, with 8 bases in between. The V gene's germline CDR1 is MNHEY and CDR2 SVGAGI. The CDR3 consists of 12 residues. CDR3 coding DNA: TGTGCCAGCAGCCGGGATACCTACGAGCAGTACTTC. Translation gives CASSRDTYEQYF.

This clone has a single count. The V and J genes are TRBV24-1 and TRBJ1-2, with D perhaps matching TRBD1 (5 bases). Per germline, CDR1 KGHDR and CDR2 SFDVKD. Trimming shortened V by 0 bases and J by 8 bases, and 9 bases separated the two germline ends. This CDR3 is 13 amino acids long. CDR3 DNA: TGTGCCACCAGTGATTTGGCAGGGCAGGGCTACACCTTC. Translating gives CATSDLAGQGYTF.

This rearrangement joins TRBV4-3 to TRBJ2-5; D uncertain. With 0 bases removed from V and 5 bases from J, the gap between germline ends came to 7 bases. The CDR3 runs to 13 residues. Germline V gene data show CDR1 as LGHNA and CDR2 as YSLEER. CDR3 loop: CASSQDTVETQYF. For the CDR3, the DNA is TGCGCCAGCAGCCAAGATACGGTGGAGACCCAGTACTTC.

The chain recombines TRBV27 with TRBJ2-7; TRBD2 aligns across 14 bases. The junction had 7 bases not matched to a gene; V was cut back by 2 bases and J by 7 bases. The CDR3 runs 16 residues. The germline V gene encodes CDR1 MNHEY and CDR2 SMNVEV (reference sequence). The CDR3 sequence is CASSLVGLAGGQEQYF. Here the CDR3 DNA reads TGTGCCAGCAGTTTAGTCGGACTAGCGGGAGGTCAGGAGCAGTACTTC.

J is TRBJ2-2 and V is TRBV24-1, with a tentative D call TRBD2 (6 bases). The CDR3 runs to 15 residues. Trimming stripped 9 bases from V and 5 bases from J, with 18 bases between. Germline lookup yields CDR1 KGHDR and CDR2 SFDVKD. CDR3 nucleotide sequence: TGTGCCACCGGAGACACAGCGGGCTTAACCGGGGAGCTGTTTTTT. It encodes CATGDTAGLTGELFF.

This chain connects TRBV9 to TRBJ2-7; 12 positions match TRBD2. V was clipped by 4 bases and J by 0 bases; unmatched bases: 2. The CDR3 has 15 amino acids. Germline loops: CDR1 SGDLS, CDR2 YYNGEE. CDR3 region: CASSTGLAGSYEQYF. DNA of the CDR3: TGTGCCAGCAGCACGGGACTAGCGGGCTCCTACGAGCAGTACTTC.